This section outlines one T cell receptor (beta chain) sequence together with its context. Its antigen remains unknown. Trimming took 5 bases from V and 3 from J; bases not matched to a gene: 7. CDR1 and CDR2 (germline): SQVTM, ANQGSEA. The CDR3 sequence is 14 residues long. This entry belongs to a study of T cell responses to AZD1222 COVID-19 vaccine. Overall study: Some second doses came at about 4 weeks and others at about 12 weeks; these were pooled. Study results and limitations: Among vaccine-associated CD4 TCRs, coverage spanned spike, with dominance at 160-218 and 743-854. In a largely white British group with more females than males, clonal diversity was possibly underestimated. Reportedly, nearly half of unique spike TCRs recognized epitopes outside B.1.351/B.1.1.7 mutations.

TCRdb keeps only in-frame clones here, not all; method: immunoSEQ multiplex PCR. The profile covers approximately 100,000 clones, with about 95% appearing a single time and 2.2% taken by the ten largest. The TCR comes from an adult in good health. The chain links TRBV29-1 to TRBJ2-1; 7 nucleotides align to TRBD1. This sample comprised peripheral blood, obtained on day 0 of AZD1222 vaccination. The CDR3 reads CSVTTGLDYNEQFF. The CDR3 nucleotides read TGCAGCGTTACGACAGGGTTAGACTACAATGAGCAGTTCTTC.